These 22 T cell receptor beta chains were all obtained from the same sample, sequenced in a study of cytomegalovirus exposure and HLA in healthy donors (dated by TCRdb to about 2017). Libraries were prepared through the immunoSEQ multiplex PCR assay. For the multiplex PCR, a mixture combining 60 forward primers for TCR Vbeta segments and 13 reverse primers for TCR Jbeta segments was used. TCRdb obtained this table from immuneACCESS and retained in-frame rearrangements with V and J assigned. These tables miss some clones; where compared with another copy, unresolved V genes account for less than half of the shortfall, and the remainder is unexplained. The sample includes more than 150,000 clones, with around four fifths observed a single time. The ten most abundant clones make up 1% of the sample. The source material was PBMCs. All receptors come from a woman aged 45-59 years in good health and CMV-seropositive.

DNA of the CDR3: TGTGCCAGCAGCTTGGAGGGACCCCAGGGGGGCAAGACCCAGTACTTC. Residues: CASSLEGPQGGKTQYF. The chain carries TRBV5-4 and TRBJ2-5; weak D call: TRBD1 (7 bases). Germline lookup yields CDR1 SGHNT and CDR2 YYREEE (reference sequence). V gave up 0 bases and J gave up 6 bases, with 18 bases separating them. The CDR3 has 16 amino acids. The full variable domain, rest sourced from reference TRBV5-4 and TRBJ2-5, is ETGVTQSPTHLIKTRGQQVTLRCSSQSGHNTVSWYQQALGQGPQFIFQYYREEENGRGNFPPRFSGLQFPNYSSELNVNALELDDSALYLCASSLEGPQGGKTQYFGPGTRLLVL.

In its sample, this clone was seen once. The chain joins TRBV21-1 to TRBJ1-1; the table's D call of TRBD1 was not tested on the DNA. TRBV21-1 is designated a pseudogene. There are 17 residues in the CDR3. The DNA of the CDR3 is TGTGCCAGCAGCAAAGGGTGGAGGGGGCGGGTGGTGACTGAAGCTTTCTTT. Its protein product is CASSKGWRGRVVTEAFF.

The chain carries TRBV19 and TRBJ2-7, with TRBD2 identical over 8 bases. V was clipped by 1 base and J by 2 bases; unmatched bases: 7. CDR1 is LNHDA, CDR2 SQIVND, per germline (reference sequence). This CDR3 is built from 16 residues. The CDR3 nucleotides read TGTGCCAGTAGTATAGGGAGCGGGAGCGGGGCCTACGAGCAGTACTTC. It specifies CASSIGSGSGAYEQYF.

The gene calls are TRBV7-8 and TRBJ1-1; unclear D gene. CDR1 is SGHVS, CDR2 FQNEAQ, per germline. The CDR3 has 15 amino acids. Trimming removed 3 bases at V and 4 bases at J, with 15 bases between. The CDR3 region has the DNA TGTGCCAGCAGCTTGGAGGGCCGGTACGGCACTGAAGCTTTCTTT. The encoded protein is CASSLEGRYGTEAFF. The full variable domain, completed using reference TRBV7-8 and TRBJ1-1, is GAGVSQSPRYKVAKRGQDVALRCDPISGHVSLFWYQQALGQGPEFLTYFQNEAQLDKSGLPSDRFFAERPEGSVSTLKIQRTQQEDSAVYLCASSLEGRYGTEAFFGQGTRLTVV.

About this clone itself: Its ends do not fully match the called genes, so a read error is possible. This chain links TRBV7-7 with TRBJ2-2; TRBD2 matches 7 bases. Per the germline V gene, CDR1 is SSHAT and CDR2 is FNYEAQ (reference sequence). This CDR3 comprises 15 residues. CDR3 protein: CASSIREGNTGELFF. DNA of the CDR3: TGTGCTAGCAGCATCAGGGAGGGGAACACCGGGGAGCTGTTTTTT.

The CDR3 loop reads CASSGGGHTDTQYF. The CDR3 DNA sequence: TGTGCCAGCAGCGGCGGGGGGCACACAGATACGCAGTATTTT. The chain links TRBV7-3 to TRBJ2-3, with 8 bases matching TRBD2. J gave up 2 bases and V 5 bases, and 3 bases lay outside the gene matches. CDR3 length equals 14 residues. Germline V gives CDR1 SGHTA, CDR2 FQGTGA.

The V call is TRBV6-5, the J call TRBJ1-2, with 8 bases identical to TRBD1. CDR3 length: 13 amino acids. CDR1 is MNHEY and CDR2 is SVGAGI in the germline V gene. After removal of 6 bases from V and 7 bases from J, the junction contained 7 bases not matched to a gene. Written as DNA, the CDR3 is TGTGCCAGCAGCGAACAGGGGGTTGGTGGCTACACCTTC. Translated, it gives CASSEQGVGGYTF.

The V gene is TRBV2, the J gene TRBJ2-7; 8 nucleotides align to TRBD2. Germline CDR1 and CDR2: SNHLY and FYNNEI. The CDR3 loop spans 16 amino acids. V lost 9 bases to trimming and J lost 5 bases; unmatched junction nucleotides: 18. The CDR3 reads CASVAPLGGGPHEQYF. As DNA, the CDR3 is TGTGCCAGTGTGGCCCCCTTGGGCGGGGGGCCCCACGAGCAGTACTTC. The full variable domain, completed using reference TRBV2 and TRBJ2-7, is EPEVTQTPSHQVTQMGQEVILRCVPISNHLYFYWYRQILGQKVEFLVSFYNNEISEKSEIFDDQFSVERPDGSNFTLKIRSTKLEDSAMYFCASVAPLGGGPHEQYFGPGTRLTVT.

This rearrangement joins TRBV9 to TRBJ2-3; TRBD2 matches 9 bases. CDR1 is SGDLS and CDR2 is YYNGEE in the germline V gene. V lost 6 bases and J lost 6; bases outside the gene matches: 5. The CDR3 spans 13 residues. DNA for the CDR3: TGTGCCAGCATGCGTCTAGCGGGGGATACGCAGTATTTT. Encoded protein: CASMRLAGDTQYF.

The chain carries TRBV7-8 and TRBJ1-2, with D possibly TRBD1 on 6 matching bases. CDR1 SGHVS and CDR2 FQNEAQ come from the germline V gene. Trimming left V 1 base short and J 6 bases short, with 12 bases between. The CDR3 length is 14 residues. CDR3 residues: CASSLGGGWDGYTF. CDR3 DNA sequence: TGTGCCAGCAGCTTAGGAGGGGGATGGGATGGCTACACCTTC.

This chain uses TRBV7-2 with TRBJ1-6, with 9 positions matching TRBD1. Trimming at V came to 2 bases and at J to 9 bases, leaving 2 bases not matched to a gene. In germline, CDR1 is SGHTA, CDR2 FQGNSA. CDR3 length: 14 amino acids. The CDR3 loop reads CASSLNRGRSPLHF. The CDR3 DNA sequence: TGTGCCAGCAGCTTAAACAGGGGGCGTTCACCCCTCCACTTT.

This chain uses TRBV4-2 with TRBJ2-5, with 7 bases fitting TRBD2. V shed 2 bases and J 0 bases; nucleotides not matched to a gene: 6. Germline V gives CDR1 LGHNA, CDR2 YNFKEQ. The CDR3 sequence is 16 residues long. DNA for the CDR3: TGTGCCAGCAGCCAAAGAGGCGGGGGAGACCAAGAGACCCAGTACTTC. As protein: CASSQRGGGDQETQYF.

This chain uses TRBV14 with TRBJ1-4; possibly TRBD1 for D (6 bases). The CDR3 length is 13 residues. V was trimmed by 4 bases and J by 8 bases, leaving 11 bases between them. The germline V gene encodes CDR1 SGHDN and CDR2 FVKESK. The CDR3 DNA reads TGTGCCAGCAGCCCTTCGGGGACAGAAAAACTGTTTTTT. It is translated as CASSPSGTEKLFF.

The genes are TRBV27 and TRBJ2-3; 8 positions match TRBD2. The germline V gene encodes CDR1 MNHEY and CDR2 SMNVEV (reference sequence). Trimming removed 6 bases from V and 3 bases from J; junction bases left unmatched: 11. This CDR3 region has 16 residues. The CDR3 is CASRVRGGRWTDTQYF. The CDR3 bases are TGTGCCAGCAGGGTACGCGGGGGGCGCTGGACAGATACGCAGTATTTT.

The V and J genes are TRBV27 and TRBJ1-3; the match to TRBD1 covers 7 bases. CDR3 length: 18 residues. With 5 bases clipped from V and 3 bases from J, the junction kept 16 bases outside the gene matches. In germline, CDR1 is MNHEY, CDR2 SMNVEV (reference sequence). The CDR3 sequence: CASSTSSLLQGSGNTIYF. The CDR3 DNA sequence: TGTGCCAGCAGTACCTCTTCCCTCTTACAGGGGAGTGGAAACACCATATATTTT.

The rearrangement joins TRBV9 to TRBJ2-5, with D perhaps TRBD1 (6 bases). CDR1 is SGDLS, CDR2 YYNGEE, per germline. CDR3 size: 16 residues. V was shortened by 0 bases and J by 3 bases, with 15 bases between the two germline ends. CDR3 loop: CASSVASNRVEETQYF. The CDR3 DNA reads TGTGCCAGCAGCGTAGCTAGCAACAGGGTCGAAGAGACCCAGTACTTC.

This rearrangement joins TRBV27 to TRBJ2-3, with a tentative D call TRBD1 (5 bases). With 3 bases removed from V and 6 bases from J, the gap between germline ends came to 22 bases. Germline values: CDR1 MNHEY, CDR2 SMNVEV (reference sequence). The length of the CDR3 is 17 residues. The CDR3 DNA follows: TGTGCCAGCAGTTTCTTTTTCTTGGGCAGGGAAGATGATACGCAGTATTTT. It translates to CASSFFFLGREDDTQYF.

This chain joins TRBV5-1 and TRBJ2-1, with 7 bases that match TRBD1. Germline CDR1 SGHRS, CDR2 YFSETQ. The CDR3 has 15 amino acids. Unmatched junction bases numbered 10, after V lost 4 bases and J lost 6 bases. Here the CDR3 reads CASSLLQGWGNEQFF. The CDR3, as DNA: TGCGCCAGCAGCCTCCTACAGGGGTGGGGCAATGAGCAGTTCTTC.

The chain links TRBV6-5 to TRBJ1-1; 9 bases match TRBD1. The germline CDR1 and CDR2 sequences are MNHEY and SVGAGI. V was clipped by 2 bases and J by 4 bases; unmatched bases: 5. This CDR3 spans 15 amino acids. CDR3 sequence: CASSYLGTGFTEAFF. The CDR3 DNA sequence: TGTGCCAGCAGTTACCTGGGGACAGGGTTCACTGAAGCTTTCTTT.

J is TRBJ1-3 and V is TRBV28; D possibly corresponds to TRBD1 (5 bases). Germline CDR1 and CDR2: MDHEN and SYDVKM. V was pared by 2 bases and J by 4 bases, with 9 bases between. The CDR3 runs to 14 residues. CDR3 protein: CASSLPDTGNTIYF. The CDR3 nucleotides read TGTGCCAGCAGTTTACCGGACACCGGAAACACCATATATTTT.

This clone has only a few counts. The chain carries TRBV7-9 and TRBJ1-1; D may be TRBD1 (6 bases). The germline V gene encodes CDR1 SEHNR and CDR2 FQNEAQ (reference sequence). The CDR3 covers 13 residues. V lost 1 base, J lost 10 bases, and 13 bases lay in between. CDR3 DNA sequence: TGTGCCAGCAGCTTAGTTTCGATAGGGGGAGCTTTCTTT. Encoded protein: CASSLVSIGGAFF. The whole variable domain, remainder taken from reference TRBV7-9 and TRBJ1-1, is DTGVSQNPRHKITKRGQNVTFRCDPISEHNRLYWYRQTLGQGPEFLTYFQNEAQLEKSRLLSDRFSAERPKGSFSTLEIQRTEQGDSAMYLCASSLVSIGGAFFGQGTRLTVV.

The DNA for the CDR3 is TGTGCCAGCTTATCCGTTCTAGCGAACTCCTACAATGAGCAGTTCTTC. It specifies CASLSVLANSYNEQFF. The chain has TRBV6-6 and TRBJ2-1; D may be TRBD2 (6 bases). This CDR3 is 16 amino acids long. The V gene lost 8 bases and the J gene lost 0 bases, with 17 bases spanning the gap. Germline CDR1 reads MNHNY; CDR2 reads SVGAGI (reference sequence).